This T cell receptor (beta chain) is from a study of shared clonotypes between healthy human individuals. Study-level findings and limits: Clonotype sharing among donors was thought likely to change with sequencing depth.

Clones were sequenced by immunoSEQ multiplex PCR, and TCRdb holds only the in-frame ones, with some missing. This sample carries under 1,100,000 clones, roughly 80% of them seen once, and the ten largest clones take 1.4% to 1.5%. This clone came up a few times. Antigen unknown. CDR1 SEHNR and CDR2 FQNEAQ come from the germline V gene (reference sequence). V was cut by 1 base and J by 3 bases, with 12 bases left in between. The CDR3 consists of 15 residues. The chain links TRBV7-9 to TRBJ1-1; D is undetermined. This sequence originates from a young man in good health. The sample comprised memory CD4+ T cells sorted from blood. The subset denotes: CD45RA-negative fraction. The CDR3 spells CASSLDQTTYTEAFF. CDR3 DNA: TGTGCCAGCAGCTTAGACCAGACAACTTACACTGAAGCTTTCTTT.